This T cell receptor (beta chain) is from a study of blood T cell repertoires in COVID-19 (dated by TCRdb to about 2020). Regarding the complete study: The collaborator samples originated in the United States, Italy and Spain and spanned the acute and convalescent phases of COVID-19. The material from the prospective study consisted of cDNA or gDNA derived from T cells, B-cell-depleted T cells, or PBMCs. Deeply sampled blood TCRbeta repertoires from subjects exposed to, actively infected with, or recovered from COVID-19 were included in the dataset. The repertoires were released in a freely available public database intended as a resource for research on the immune response to SARS-CoV-2. Samples were obtained from the ongoing ImmuneRACE study (first 160 participants) and from 1,254 subjects provided by 6 global collaborators. A de-identified subject ID, COVID-19 status, age in years and sex were almost always included in the sample metadata. Where available, HLA class I and class II types were obtained from metadata supplied by the sample provider rather than from assay-based typing.

A remark on this clone: Its antigen is still unknown. Base qualities are not recorded, but no much larger clone differs from it by a single base.

V is clipped by 1 base and J by 3 bases, and the sequence between their germline boundaries is 11 bases long. From the cysteine through the phenylalanine, the CDR3 covers 15 amino acids. CDR3 DNA only is kept here, 45 bases in frame from base 1. Looking up the germline V gene yields CDR1 SGHRS and CDR2 YFSETQ. One collaborating source in Seattle enrolled patients during active infection and followed them longitudinally through the course of disease. Each collaborating institution followed its own protocols to collect whole blood in K2EDTA tubes. For TCRbeta analysis, collaborators shipped samples in one of three forms: frozen whole blood, isolated PBMCs, or DNA extracted from either of those sample types. Results the study describes overall, beyond this receptor: Clinical and demographic metadata were provided uncurated, with the amount varying by source and participant.

TCRbeta CDR3 regions were amplified from genomic DNA using the immunoSEQ Assay, a bias-controlled multiplex PCR. Under the source paper's analysis protocol: The number of nucleated cells in each sample was estimated from the amplification of reference gene primers within the assay. Sequence reads were collapsed and filtered to measure the absolute abundance of every unique TCRbeta CDR3 rearrangement. For each sample, productive Simpson clonality was calculated as the square root of Simpson's diversity index over productive rearrangements. Held by TCRdb, this immuneACCESS table contains in-frame sequences only and omits some clones. Under half of the omission traces to an unresolved V gene where checked; the cause of the rest is unknown. V and J calls plus clone size are reproduced from that table; the DNA served to infer D and trimming. The sample table holds about 170,000 clones, of which roughly 88% were seen once. The ten most abundant clones make up 5.5% to 8% of the sample.

The sequence links TRBV5-1 to TRBJ1-5, with TRBD1 perhaps the D gene, on 6 matching bases. The TCR was taken from a man older than 75 with COVID-19, enrolled during active disease. Sequencing input: peripheral blood. This receptor has the CDR3 CASSLNQGINQPQHF. The nucleotides read TGCGCCAGCAGCTTGAACCAGGGGATCAATCAGCCCCAGCATTTT.